A selection of T cell receptor beta chains follows, all from one sample in a study of T cell changes during pregnancy in multiple sclerosis. This table comes from immunoSEQ multiplex PCR, and its TCRdb copy is limited to in-frame clones, with some not included. The data hold 75,000 to 90,000 clones, with about 91% observed a single time. The source material was PBMCs, sampled in the first trimester of pregnancy. These receptors came from a female donor in good health, serving as a control in a pregnancy study. Some clones in this sample may be carry-over from other donors' samples. CDR3s include the opening cysteine and the closing phenylalanine or tryptophan.

v_call	j_call	cdr3_aa
TRBV6-5	TRBJ2-5	CASRLGLGQETQYF
TRBV7-2	TRBJ1-1	CASSLGQSGSGLFEAFF
TRBV6-1	TRBJ2-3	CASSEAGLAGADTQYF
TRBV5-4	TRBJ2-2	CASSSVQARELFF
TRBV9	TRBJ1-2	CASSVYGDGYTF
TRBV5-1	TRBJ2-7	CASSFSYEQYF
TRBV6-5	TRBJ2-3	CASSSASGVSDTQYF
TRBV29-1	TRBJ1-1	CSGRQGGTEAFF
TRBV6-5	TRBJ2-6	CASSQGSGANVLTF
TRBV25-1	TRBJ1-2	CAVGEGMDGYTF
TRBV28	TRBJ2-7	CASSFIGAGGSYEQYF
TRBV30	TRBJ2-7	CAWSVRGRATYEQYF
TRBV2	TRBJ2-1	CASSGSGGASDEQFF
TRBV4-3	TRBJ2-1	CASSQDPRGSYNEQFF
TRBV5-1	TRBJ2-2	CASSLGTGPTNTGELFF
TRBV2	TRBJ1-2	CASSELQGQRYGYTF
TRBV18	TRBJ2-7	CASSPPVQKREGEYEQYF
TRBV5-1	TRBJ1-3	CASRADFSGNTIYF
TRBV4-1	TRBJ2-1	CASSSQGFREQFF
TRBV7-2	TRBJ2-7	CASSLYAADEQYF
TRBV15	TRBJ1-2	CATSRKLGGRRNYGYTF
TRBV5-4	TRBJ2-3	CASISMSGTSGDVDTQYF
TRBV5-5	TRBJ1-1	CASSGVDGQVTEAFF
TRBV6-5	TRBJ2-3	CASSSYRQDNTDTQYF
TRBV28	TRBJ1-4	CASNPGRGGDEKLFF
TRBV19	TRBJ1-3	CASSITGGNTIYF
TRBV11-3	TRBJ2-1	CASSFGLAYNEQFF
TRBV7-2	TRBJ1-2	CASSPPGRGYGYTF
TRBV29-1	TRBJ1-3	CSVESGAVGNTIYF
TRBV5-1	TRBJ1-5	CASSLAVGRPQHF
TRBV29-1	TRBJ1-1	CSVWPGTGDTEAFF
TRBV7-6	TRBJ2-7	CASSYRVAGTYEQYF
TRBV2	TRBJ1-4	CASSEGTANEKLFF
TRBV27	TRBJ1-6	CASSLDRGYAYNSPLHF
TRBV27	TRBJ1-1	CASSPTGGTEAFF
TRBV27	TRBJ1-1	CASSLGSGNTEAFF
TRBV2	TRBJ2-3	CASLPGTSTDTQYF
TRBV4-3	TRBJ2-1	CASSQRTSGTYSYNEQFF
TRBV28	TRBJ2-3	CASSLWTGSSTDTQYF
TRBV9	TRBJ2-1	CASSPGYEQFF
TRBV7-9	TRBJ2-1	CASSALAGAYNEQFF
TRBV7-2	TRBJ2-3	CASSLLPGLRTDTQYF
TRBV7-9	TRBJ1-2	CASSHSTGGGYTF
TRBV7-7	TRBJ2-1	CASSLSAGGSNEQFF
TRBV9	TRBJ2-3	CASSFTGFVGDTQYF
TRBV29-1	TRBJ1-2	CSVEGTRTANYGYTF
TRBV19	TRBJ2-2	CASSPRQGHTGELFF
TRBV5-4	TRBJ2-5	CASSLEAQSGETQYF
TRBV6-5	TRBJ2-1	CASSGTSGNEQFF
TRBV7-2	TRBJ2-3	CASSLMGLAGSTDTQYF
TRBV28	TRBJ1-6	CASSRGEASSPLHF
TRBV9	TRBJ2-1	CASSVMGLAGGLTRNEQFF
TRBV6-5	TRBJ1-2	CASSYMAGDGYTF
TRBV9	TRBJ1-5	CASSVQDNQPQHF
TRBV28	TRBJ1-6	CASSTGTENSPLHF